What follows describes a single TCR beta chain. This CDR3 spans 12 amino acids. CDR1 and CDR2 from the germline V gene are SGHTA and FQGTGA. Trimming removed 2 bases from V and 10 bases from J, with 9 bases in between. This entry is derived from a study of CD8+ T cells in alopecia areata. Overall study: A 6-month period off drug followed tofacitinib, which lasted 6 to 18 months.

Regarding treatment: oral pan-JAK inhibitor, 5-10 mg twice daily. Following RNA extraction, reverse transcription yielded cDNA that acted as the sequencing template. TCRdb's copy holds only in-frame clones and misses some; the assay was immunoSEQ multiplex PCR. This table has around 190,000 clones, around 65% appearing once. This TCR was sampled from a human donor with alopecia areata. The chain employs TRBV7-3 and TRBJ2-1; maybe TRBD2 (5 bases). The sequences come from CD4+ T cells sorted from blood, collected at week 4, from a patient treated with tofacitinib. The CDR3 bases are TGTGCCAGCAGCTTAGCCCCGGGGGAGCAGTTCTTC. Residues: CASSLAPGEQFF.